This entry features one TCR beta chain sequence. In germline, CDR1 is SGHRS, CDR2 YFSETQ. The germline V and J ends were trimmed by 0 bases and 6 bases, with 12 bases remaining between them. The CDR3 runs 14 residues. This sample is drawn from a study of shared clonotypes between healthy human individuals. Evenly divided among several immunoSEQ plates was the genomic DNA of each subset. TCRdb's table, derived via immunoSEQ multiplex PCR, lists solely in-frame clones and lacks some. The profile shows about 480,000 clones, roughly 79% of them singletons. Only Caucasian adults living in Nashville, Tennessee made up the donor group.

Sequencing was done on a sample of PBMCs. The V gene is TRBV5-1, the J gene TRBJ1-2, with unresolved D. This clonotype was sampled from a woman in her thirties or forties in good health. Some clones in this sample may be carry-over from other donors' samples. The CDR3 DNA follows: TGCGCCAGCAGCTTGGTCGGGGTTTACGATGGCTACACCTTC. Protein sequence: CASSLVGVYDGYTF.